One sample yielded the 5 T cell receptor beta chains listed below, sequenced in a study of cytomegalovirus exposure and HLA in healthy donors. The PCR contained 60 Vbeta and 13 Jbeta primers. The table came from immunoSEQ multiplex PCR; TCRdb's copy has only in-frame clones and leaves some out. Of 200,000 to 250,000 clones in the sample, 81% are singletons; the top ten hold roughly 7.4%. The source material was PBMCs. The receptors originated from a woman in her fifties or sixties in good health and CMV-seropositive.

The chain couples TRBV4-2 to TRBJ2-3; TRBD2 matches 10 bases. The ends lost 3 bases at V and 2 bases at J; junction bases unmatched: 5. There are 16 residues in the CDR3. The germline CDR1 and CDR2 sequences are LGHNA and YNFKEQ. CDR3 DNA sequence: TGTGCCAGCAGCCAGGTGACTAGCGGGCACACAGATACGCAGTATTTT. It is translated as CASSQVTSGHTDTQYF.

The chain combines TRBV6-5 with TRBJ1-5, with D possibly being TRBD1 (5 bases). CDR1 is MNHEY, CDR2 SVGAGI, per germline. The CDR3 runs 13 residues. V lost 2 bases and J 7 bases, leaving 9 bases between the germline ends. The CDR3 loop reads CASSYAGRQPQHF. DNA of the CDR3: TGTGCCAGCAGTTACGCAGGGCGCCAGCCCCAGCATTTT.

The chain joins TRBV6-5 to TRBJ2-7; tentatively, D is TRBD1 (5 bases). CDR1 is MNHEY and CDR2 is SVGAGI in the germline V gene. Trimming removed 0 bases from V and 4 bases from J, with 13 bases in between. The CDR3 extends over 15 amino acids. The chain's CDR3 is CASSYSAAGKYEQYF. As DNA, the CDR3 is TGTGCCAGCAGTTACTCTGCAGCAGGGAAATACGAGCAGTACTTC.

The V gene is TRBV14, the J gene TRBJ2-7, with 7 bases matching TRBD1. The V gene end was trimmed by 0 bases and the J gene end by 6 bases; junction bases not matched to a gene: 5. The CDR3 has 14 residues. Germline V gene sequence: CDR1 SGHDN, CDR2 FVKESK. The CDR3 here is CASSQDLPGGEQYF. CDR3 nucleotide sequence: TGTGCCAGCAGCCAAGATCTTCCAGGGGGCGAGCAGTACTTC. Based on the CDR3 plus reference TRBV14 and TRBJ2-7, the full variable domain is EAGVTQFPSHSVIEKGQTVTLRCDPISGHDNLYWYRRVMGKEIKFLLHFVKESKQDESGMPNNRFLAERTGGTYSTLKVQPAELEDSGVYFCASSQDLPGGEQYFGPGTRLTVT.

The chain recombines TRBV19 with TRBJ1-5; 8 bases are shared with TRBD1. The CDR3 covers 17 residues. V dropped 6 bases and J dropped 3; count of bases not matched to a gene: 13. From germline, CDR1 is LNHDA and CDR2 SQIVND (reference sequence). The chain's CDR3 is CASSNRRSGGHNQPQHF. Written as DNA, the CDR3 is TGTGCCAGTAGCAACCGCCGGTCAGGGGGCCACAATCAGCCCCAGCATTTT. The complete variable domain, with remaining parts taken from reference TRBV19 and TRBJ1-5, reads DGGITQSPKYLFRKEGQNVTLSCEQNLNHDAMYWYRQDPGQGLRLIYYSQIVNDFQKGDIAEGYSVSREKKESFPLTVTSAQKNPTAFYLCASSNRRSGGHNQPQHFGDGTRLSIL.